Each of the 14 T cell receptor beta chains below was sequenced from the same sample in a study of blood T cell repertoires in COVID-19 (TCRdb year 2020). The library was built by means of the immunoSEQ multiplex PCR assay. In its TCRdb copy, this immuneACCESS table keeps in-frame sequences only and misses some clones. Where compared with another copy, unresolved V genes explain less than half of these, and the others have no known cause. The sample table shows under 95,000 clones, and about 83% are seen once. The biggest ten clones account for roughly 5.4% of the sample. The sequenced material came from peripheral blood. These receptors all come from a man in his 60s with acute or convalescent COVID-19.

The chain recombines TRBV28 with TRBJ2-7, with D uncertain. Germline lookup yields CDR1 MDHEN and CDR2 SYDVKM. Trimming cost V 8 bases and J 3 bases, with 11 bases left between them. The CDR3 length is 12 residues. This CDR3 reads CASSTSGYEQYF. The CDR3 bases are TGTGCCAGCTCCACCTCGGGCTACGAGCAGTACTTC.

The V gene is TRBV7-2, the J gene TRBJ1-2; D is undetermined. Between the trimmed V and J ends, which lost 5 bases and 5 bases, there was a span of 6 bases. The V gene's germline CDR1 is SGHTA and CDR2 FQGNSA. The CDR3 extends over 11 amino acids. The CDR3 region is CASSQAYGYTF. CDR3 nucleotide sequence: TGTGCCAGCAGCCAGGCTTATGGCTACACCTTC.

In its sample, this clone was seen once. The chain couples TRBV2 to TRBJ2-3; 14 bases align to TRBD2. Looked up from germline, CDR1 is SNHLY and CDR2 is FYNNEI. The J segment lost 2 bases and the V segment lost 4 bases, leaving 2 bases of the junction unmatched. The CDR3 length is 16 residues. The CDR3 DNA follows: TGTGCCAGCAGTGGGACTAGCGGGGGGTTCACAGATACGCAGTATTTT. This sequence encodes CASSGTSGGFTDTQYF. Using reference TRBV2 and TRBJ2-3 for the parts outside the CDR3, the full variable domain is EPEVTQTPSHQVTQMGQEVILRCVPISNHLYFYWYRQILGQKVEFLVSFYNNEISEKSEIFDDQFSVERPDGSNFTLKIRSTKLEDSAMYFCASSGTSGGFTDTQYFGPGTRLTVL.

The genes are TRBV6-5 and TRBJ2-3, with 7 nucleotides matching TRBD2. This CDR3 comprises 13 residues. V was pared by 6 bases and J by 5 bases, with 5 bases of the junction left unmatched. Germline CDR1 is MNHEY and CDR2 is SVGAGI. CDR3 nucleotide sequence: TGTGCCAGCAGAACTAGCGTTCAAGATACGCAGTATTTT. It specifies CASRTSVQDTQYF.

CDR3 amino acids: CASSSSGRGAYEQYF. CDR3 nucleotide sequence: TGTGCCAGCAGTTCAAGCGGACGGGGGGCCTACGAGCAGTACTTC. The chain joins TRBV27 to TRBJ2-7; TRBD2 aligns across 7 bases. V shed 4 bases, J shed 2 bases, and the junction held 8 bases outside the gene matches. Germline V gives CDR1 MNHEY, CDR2 SMNVEV (reference sequence). The CDR3 totals 15 residues.

The CDR3 DNA is TGTGCCAGCAGCGCGGACAGGGTGAACGAGCAGTACTTC. Translating gives CASSADRVNEQYF. This chain links TRBV7-2 with TRBJ2-7, with 8 bases fitting TRBD1. The trim removed 5 bases at V and 5 bases at J, leaving 5 bases unmatched. Germline lookup yields CDR1 SGHTA and CDR2 FQGNSA. There are 13 residues in the CDR3.

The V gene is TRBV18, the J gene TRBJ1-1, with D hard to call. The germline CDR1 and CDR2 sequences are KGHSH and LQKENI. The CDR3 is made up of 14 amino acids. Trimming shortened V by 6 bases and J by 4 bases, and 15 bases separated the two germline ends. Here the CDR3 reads CASSSKGGGTEAFF. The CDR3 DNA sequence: TGTGCCAGCTCGTCAAAGGGAGGTGGCACTGAAGCTTTCTTT.

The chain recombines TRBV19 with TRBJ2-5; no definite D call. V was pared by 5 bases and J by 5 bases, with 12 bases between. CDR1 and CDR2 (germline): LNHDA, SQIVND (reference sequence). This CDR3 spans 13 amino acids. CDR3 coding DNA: TGTGCCAGTAGTCCCGTTGGGCAGGAGACCCAGTACTTC. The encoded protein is CASSPVGQETQYF.

CDR3 sequence reads: CASSLTSGGAYKTQYF. The CDR3 nucleotides are TGTGCCAGCAGCCTAACTAGCGGGGGGGCCTATAAGACCCAGTACTTC. The rearrangement links TRBV27 to TRBJ2-5; TRBD2 agrees at 13 bases. Germline assignment: CDR1 MNHEY and CDR2 SMNVEV (reference sequence). Trimming cost V 6 bases and J 6 bases; bases outside gene matches: 10. The CDR3 consists of 16 residues.

The CDR3 DNA is TGTGCCAGCAGTGCGGGACAGCAAGCCGCAACTAATGAAAAACTGTTTTTT. Its translation: CASSAGQQAATNEKLFF. The chain carries TRBV2 and TRBJ1-4; 7 nucleotides align to TRBD1. Trimming took 4 bases from V and 0 from J; bases not matched to a gene: 8. The CDR3 covers 17 residues. Germline V CDR1 and CDR2: SNHLY, FYNNEI.

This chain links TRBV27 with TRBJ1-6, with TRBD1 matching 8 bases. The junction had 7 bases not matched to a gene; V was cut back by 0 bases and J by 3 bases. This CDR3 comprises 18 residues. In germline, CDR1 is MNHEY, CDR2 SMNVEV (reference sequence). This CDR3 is CASSLSRQGANYNSPLHF. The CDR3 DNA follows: TGTGCCAGCAGTTTATCGAGGCAGGGGGCGAACTATAATTCACCCCTCCACTTT.

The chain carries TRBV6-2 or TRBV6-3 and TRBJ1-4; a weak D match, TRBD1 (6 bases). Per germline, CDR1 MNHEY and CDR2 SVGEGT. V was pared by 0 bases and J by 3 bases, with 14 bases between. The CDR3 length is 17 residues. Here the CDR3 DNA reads TGTGCCAGCAGTTACTCGACCAGGGGTGGGCCTAATGAAAAACTGTTTTTT. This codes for CASSYSTRGGPNEKLFF.

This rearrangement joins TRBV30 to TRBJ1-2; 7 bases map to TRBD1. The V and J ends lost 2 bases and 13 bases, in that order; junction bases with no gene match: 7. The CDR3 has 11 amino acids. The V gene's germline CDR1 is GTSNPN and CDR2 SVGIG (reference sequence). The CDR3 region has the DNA TGTGCCTGGAGTCAGACAGGGAGGAGCACCTTC. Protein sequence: CAWSQTGRSTF.

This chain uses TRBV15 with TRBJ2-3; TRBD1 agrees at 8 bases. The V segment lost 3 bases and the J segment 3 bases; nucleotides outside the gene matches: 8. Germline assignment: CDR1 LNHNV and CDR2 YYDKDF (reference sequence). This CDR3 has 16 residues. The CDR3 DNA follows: TGTGCCACCAGCAGTAAAAGGACAGGGAGGACAGATACGCAGTATTTT. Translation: CATSSKRTGRTDTQYF.